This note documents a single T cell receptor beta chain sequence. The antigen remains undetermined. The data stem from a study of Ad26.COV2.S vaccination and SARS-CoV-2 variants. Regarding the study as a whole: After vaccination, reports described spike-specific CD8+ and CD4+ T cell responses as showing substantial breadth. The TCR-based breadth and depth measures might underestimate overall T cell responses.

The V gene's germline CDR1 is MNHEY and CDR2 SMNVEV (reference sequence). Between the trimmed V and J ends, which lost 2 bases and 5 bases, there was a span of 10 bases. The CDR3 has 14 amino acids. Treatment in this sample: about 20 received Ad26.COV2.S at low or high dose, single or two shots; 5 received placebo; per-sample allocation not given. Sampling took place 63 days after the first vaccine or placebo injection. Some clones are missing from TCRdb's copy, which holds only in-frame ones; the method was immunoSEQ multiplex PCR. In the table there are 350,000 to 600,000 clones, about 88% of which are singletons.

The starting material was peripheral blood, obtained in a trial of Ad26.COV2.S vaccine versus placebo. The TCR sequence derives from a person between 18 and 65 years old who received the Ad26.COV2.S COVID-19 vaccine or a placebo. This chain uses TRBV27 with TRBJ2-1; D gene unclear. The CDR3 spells CASSLGQENNEQFF. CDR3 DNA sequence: TGTGCCAGCAGTTTAGGGCAGGAGAACAATGAGCAGTTCTTC.